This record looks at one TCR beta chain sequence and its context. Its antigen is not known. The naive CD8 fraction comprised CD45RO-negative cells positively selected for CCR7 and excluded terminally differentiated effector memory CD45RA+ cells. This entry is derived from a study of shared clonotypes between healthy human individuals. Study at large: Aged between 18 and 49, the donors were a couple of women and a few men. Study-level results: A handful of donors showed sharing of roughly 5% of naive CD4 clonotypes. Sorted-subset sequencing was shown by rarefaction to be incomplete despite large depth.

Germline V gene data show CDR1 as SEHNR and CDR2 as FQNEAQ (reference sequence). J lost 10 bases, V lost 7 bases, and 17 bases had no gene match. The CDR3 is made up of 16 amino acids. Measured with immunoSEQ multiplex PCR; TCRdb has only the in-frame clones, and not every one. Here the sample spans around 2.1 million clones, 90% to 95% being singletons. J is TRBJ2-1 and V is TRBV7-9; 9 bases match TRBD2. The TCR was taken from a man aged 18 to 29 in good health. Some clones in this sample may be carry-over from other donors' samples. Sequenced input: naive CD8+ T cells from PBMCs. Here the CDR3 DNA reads TGTGCCAGCACCATCTTCATTGCTGCGCTAGCGGGGGAGCAGTTCTTC. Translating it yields CASTIFIAALAGEQFF.